Below, 15 T cell receptor beta chains from the same sample are listed, as sequenced in a study of T cells in Graves' hyperthyroidism and ophthalmopathy. Researchers amplified the TCR beta CDR3 regions from RNA transcripts. When the TCR CDR3 underwent first-round RT-PCR, the HTBI primer set was used. TCRdb re-called the multiplex PCR reads with MiXCR, one entry per CDR3 protein. Here the sample spans under 650,000 distinct CDR3 sequences, around 15% being singletons. Sequences were obtained from blood. The receptors shown here come from a woman in her 30s with Graves' hyperthyroidism.

This clonotype was recorded at least ten times. The V call is TRBV20-1, the J call TRBJ2-7, with D hard to call. Germline lookup yields CDR1 DFQATT and CDR2 SNEGSKA (reference sequence). This CDR3 has 11 amino acids. The V end lost 5 bases, the J end lost 3 bases, and 8 bases lay between the germline ends. The chain's CDR3 is CSARWDYEQYF. CDR3 bases: TGCAGTGCTCGCTGGGACTACGAGCAGTACTTC.

This clonotype has ten or more counts. This chain joins TRBV30 and TRBJ1-1; maybe TRBD1 (5 bases). CDR3 length: 13 residues. Per the germline V gene, CDR1 is GTSNPN and CDR2 is SVGIG (reference sequence). V was clipped by 3 bases and J by 0 bases, with 8 bases between them. The CDR3 is CAWRYRLNTEAFF. CDR3 in DNA: TGTGCCTGGAGGTACAGGTTGAACACTGAAGCTTTCTTT.

The table lists this clonotype with many counts. This chain uses TRBV30 with TRBJ2-1; 11 bases align to TRBD2. The germline V gene has CDR1 GTSNPN and CDR2 SVGIG (reference sequence). This CDR3 has 13 residues. J was trimmed by 8 bases and V by 4 bases; bases with no gene match: 4. CDR3 sequence (DNA): TGTGCCTGGACTAGCGGGAGGAACCATGAGCAGTTCTTC. Translating gives CAWTSGRNHEQFF. The full variable domain, rest sourced from reference TRBV30 and TRBJ2-1, is SQTIHQWPATLVQPVGSPLSLECTVEGTSNPNLYWYRQAAGRGLQLLFYSVGIGQISSEVPQNLSASRPQDRQFILSSKKLLLSDSGFYLCAWTSGRNHEQFFGPGTRLTVL.

This clonotype was counted at least ten times. The chain links TRBV30 to TRBJ1-2; D may be TRBD1 (6 bases). Per germline, CDR1 GTSNPN and CDR2 SVGIG (reference sequence). This CDR3 is 11 amino acids long. V was pared by 4 bases and J by 8 bases, with 11 bases between. The CDR3 DNA sequence: TGTGCCTGGAAGGGGGACAAAGGCTACACCTTC. Its translation: CAWKGDKGYTF. Full variable domain (remainder filled in from reference TRBV30 and TRBJ1-2): SQTIHQWPATLVQPVGSPLSLECTVEGTSNPNLYWYRQAAGRGLQLLFYSVGIGQISSEVPQNLSASRPQDRQFILSSKKLLLSDSGFYLCAWKGDKGYTFGSGTRLTVV.

This clonotype was recorded at least ten times. The gene calls are TRBV6-1 and TRBJ2-1, with no clear D. Germline V gene data show CDR1 as MNHNS and CDR2 as SASEGT. The germline V and J ends were trimmed by 4 bases and 4 bases, with 11 bases remaining between them. This CDR3 comprises 14 residues. The CDR3 DNA reads as TGTGCCAGCAGTGCCTTACCGATTTACAATGAGCAGTTCTTC. Residues: CASSALPIYNEQFF.

This clonotype was counted only a few times. CDR3 amino acids: CASGGQGSGDYGYTF. The CDR3 DNA is TGTGCTAGTGGGGGACAGGGGTCGGGGGACTATGGCTACACCTTC. V gene TRBV12-5 combines with J gene TRBJ1-2; 10 nucleotides agree with TRBD1. V gave up 6 bases and J gave up 3 bases; unmatched junction bases: 7. CDR1 and CDR2 from the germline V gene are LGHNT and FRNRAP. The CDR3 is made up of 15 amino acids.

V is TRBV20-1 and J is TRBJ2-3; TRBD2 matches 9 bases. V dropped 5 bases and J dropped 1; count of bases not matched to a gene: 1. CDR1 and CDR2 from the germline V gene are DFQATT and SNEGSKA (reference sequence). CDR3 size: 13 residues. The CDR3 region is CSARLAGTDTQYF. The DNA for the CDR3 is TGCAGTGCTCGACTAGCGGGCACAGATACGCAGTATTTT.

This clonotype came up many times. The gene calls are TRBV30 and TRBJ2-1; D possibly corresponds to TRBD1 (6 bases). CDR1 is GTSNPN, CDR2 SVGIG, per germline (reference sequence). The V end was cut by 2 bases, the J end by 3 bases, with 11 bases between. The CDR3 has 14 residues. The CDR3 coding sequence is TGTGCCTGGAGTTTGGGGGCACGCTACAATGAGCAGTTCTTC. Its translation is CAWSLGARYNEQFF.

The sample holds many counts of this clonotype. Here the CDR3 reads CASSSRASGRFYEQYF. As DNA, the CDR3 is TGTGCCAGCAGCTCACGGGCGAGCGGGAGGTTCTACGAGCAGTACTTC. The genes are TRBV3-1 and TRBJ2-7, with 9 bases identical to TRBD2. This CDR3 spans 16 amino acids. CDR1 LGHDT and CDR2 YNNKEL come from the germline V gene (reference sequence). The trim removed 5 bases at V and 3 bases at J, leaving 11 bases unmatched.

This clonotype was counted only a few times. V and J are TRBV27 and TRBJ1-4; D possibly corresponds to TRBD1 (6 bases). The CDR3 spans 17 residues. Germline V CDR1 and CDR2: MNHEY, SMNVEV (reference sequence). V lost 3 bases, J lost 3 bases, and 17 bases lay in between. The CDR3 protein is CASSFLHPGHPNEKLFF. In nucleotides, the CDR3 is TGTGCCAGCAGTTTTCTCCACCCGGGACACCCTAATGAAAAACTGTTTTTT. The whole variable domain, filled in from reference TRBV27 and TRBJ1-4, reads EAQVTQNPRYLITVTGKKLTVTCSQNMNHEYMSWYRQDPGLGLRQIYYSMNVEVTDKGDVPEGYKVSRKEKRNFPLILESPSPNQTSLYFCASSFLHPGHPNEKLFFGSGTQLSVL.

This clonotype was picked up many times. The chain's CDR3 is CASRVTRPGPTDTQYF. The CDR3 DNA follows: TGTGCCAGCAGGGTGACTAGACCGGGTCCGACAGATACGCAGTATTTT. The genes are TRBV11-3 and TRBJ2-3; a possible D gene is TRBD2 (6 bases). CDR1 SGHNT and CDR2 YENEEA come from the germline V gene. The V and J ends lost 6 bases and 3 bases respectively, with 19 bases between them. The CDR3 sequence is 16 residues long.

The V and J genes are TRBV20-1 and TRBJ2-7; 12 nucleotides match TRBD2. V lost 4 bases, J lost 3 bases, and 4 bases stayed unmatched. There are 14 residues in the CDR3. Germline V gives CDR1 DFQATT, CDR2 SNEGSKA (reference sequence). In nucleotides, the CDR3 is TGCAGTGCTACCTCGGGACTAGCGGGCTACGAGCAGTACTTC. Translated: CSATSGLAGYEQYF.

The rearrangement uses TRBV29-1 and TRBJ2-1, with TRBD1 matching over 7 bases. The CDR3 consists of 15 residues. J was trimmed by 2 bases and V by 2 bases; bases with no gene match: 6. CDR1 SQVTM and CDR2 ANQGSEA come from the germline V gene. This CDR3 is CSVELSQGAYNEQFF. As DNA, the CDR3 is TGCAGCGTTGAACTTTCCCAGGGGGCCTACAATGAGCAGTTCTTC.

J is TRBJ2-3 and V is TRBV5-1; TRBD2 matches at 13 bases. J lost 0 bases, V lost 4 bases, and 8 bases had no gene match. CDR3 length equals 18 residues. Looked up from germline, CDR1 is SGHRS and CDR2 is YFSETQ. CDR3 sequence (DNA): TGCGCCAGCAGCGTAGGACTAGCGGGAGTGGGGAGCACAGATACGCAGTATTTT. Translated, it gives CASSVGLAGVGSTDTQYF.

This clonotype was counted ten times or more. The rearrangement uses TRBV20-1 and TRBJ1-1; D not certain. V was clipped by 6 bases and J by 1 base, with 18 bases between them. The CDR3 runs to 15 residues. Per the germline V gene, CDR1 is DFQATT and CDR2 is SNEGSKA (reference sequence). The CDR3 DNA is TGCAGTGCAACGCTAGGGAGGACGGGGAACACTGAAGCTTTCTTT. This sequence encodes CSATLGRTGNTEAFF.